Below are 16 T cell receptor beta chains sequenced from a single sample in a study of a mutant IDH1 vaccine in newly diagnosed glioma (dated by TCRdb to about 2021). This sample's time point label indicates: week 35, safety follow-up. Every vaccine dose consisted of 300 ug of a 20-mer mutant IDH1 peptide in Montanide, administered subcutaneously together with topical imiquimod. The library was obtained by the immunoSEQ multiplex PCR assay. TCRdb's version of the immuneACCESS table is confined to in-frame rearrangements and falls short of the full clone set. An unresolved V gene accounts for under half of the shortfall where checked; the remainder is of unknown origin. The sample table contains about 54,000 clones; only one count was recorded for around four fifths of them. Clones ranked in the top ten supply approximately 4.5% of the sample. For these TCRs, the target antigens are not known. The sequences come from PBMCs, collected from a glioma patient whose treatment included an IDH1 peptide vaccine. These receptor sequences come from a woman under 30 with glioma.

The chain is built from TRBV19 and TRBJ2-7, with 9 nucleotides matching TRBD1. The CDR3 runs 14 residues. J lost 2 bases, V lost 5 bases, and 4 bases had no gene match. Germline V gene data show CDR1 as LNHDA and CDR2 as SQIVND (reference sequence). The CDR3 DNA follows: TGTGCCAGTAGTCGGGACAGGGTAACCTACGAGCAGTACTTC. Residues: CASSRDRVTYEQYF. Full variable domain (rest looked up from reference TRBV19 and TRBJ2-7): DGGITQSPKYLFRKEGQNVTLSCEQNLNHDAMYWYRQDPGQGLRLIYYSQIVNDFQKGDIAEGYSVSREKKESFPLTVTSAQKNPTAFYLCASSRDRVTYEQYFGPGTRLTVT.

The CDR3 DNA is TGTGCCAGCAGCCAAGAACCGGGACAGACCTATAGCAATCAGCCCCAGCATTTT. Protein: CASSQEPGQTYSNQPQHF. The chain recombines TRBV4-2 with TRBJ1-5; 7 positions agree with TRBD1. This CDR3 has 18 amino acids. Germline lookup yields CDR1 LGHNA and CDR2 YNFKEQ. The ends lost 0 bases at V and 0 bases at J; junction bases unmatched: 8.

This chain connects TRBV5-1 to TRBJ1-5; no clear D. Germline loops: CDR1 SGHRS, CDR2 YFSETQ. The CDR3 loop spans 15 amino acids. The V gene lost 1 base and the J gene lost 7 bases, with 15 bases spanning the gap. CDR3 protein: CASSLPLTLGQPQHF. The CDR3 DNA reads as TGCGCCAGCAGCTTGCCTCTTACCCTCGGGCAGCCCCAGCATTTT. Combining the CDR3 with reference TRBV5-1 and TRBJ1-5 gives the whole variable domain KAGVTQTPRYLIKTRGQQVTLSCSPISGHRSVSWYQQTPGQGLQFLFEYFSETQRNKGNFPGRFSGRQFSNSRSEMNVSTLELGDSALYLCASSLPLTLGQPQHFGDGTRLSIL.

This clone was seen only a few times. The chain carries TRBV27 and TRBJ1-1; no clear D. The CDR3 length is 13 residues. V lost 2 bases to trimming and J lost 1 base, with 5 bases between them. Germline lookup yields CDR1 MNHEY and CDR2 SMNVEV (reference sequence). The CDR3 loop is CASSLGRNTEAFF. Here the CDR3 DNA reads TGTGCCAGCAGTTTAGGGAGGAACACTGAAGCTTTCTTT.

This CDR3 reads CASSQDGQSLMNTEAFF. The CDR3 region has the DNA TGCGCCAGCAGCCAAGATGGGCAAAGCCTCATGAACACTGAAGCTTTCTTT. The chain recombines TRBV4-1 with TRBJ1-1; unclear D gene. The CDR3 length is 17 residues. Germline V CDR1 and CDR2: MGHRA, YSYEKL. Trimming removed 0 bases at V and 0 bases at J, with 14 bases between.

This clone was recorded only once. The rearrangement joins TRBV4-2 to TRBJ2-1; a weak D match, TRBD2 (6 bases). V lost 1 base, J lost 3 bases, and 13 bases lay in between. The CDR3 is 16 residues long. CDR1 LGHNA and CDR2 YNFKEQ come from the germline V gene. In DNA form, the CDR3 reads TGTGCCAGCAGCCAAGTCCGGCGGGGCCTCTACAATGAGCAGTTCTTC. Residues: CASSQVRRGLYNEQFF.

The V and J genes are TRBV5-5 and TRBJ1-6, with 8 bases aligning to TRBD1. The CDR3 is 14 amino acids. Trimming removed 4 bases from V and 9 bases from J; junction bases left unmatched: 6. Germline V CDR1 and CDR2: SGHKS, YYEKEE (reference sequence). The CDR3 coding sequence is TGTGCCAGCAGCAGGACAGGGAGCAGTTCACCCCTCCACTTT. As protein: CASSRTGSSSPLHF.

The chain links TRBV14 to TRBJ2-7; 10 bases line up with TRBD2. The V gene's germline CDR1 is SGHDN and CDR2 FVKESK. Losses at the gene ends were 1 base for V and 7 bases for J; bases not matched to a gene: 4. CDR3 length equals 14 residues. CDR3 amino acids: CASSQASGSFEQYF. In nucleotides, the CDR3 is TGTGCCAGCAGCCAAGCTAGCGGGAGCTTTGAGCAGTACTTC.

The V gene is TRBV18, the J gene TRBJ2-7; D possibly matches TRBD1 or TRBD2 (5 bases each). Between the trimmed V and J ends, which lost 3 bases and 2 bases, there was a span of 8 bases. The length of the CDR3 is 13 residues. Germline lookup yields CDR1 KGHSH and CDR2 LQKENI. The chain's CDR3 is CASSPGPTYEQYF. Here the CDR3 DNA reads TGTGCCAGCTCACCGGGACCAACCTACGAGCAGTACTTC. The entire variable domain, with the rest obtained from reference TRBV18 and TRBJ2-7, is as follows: NAGVMQNPRHLVRRRGQEARLRCSPMKGHSHVYWYRQLPEEGLKFMVYLQKENIIDESGMPKERFSAEFPKEGPSILRIQQVVRGDSAAYFCASSPGPTYEQYFGPGTRLTVT.

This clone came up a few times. CDR3 DNA sequence: TGTGCCAGTATTTCCTTCCCCCCGAACACCGGGGAGCTGTTTTTT. This translates into CASISFPPNTGELFF. This rearrangement joins TRBV19 to TRBJ2-2; no clear D gene. The length of the CDR3 is 15 residues. Trimming shortened V by 7 bases and J by 0 bases, and 12 bases separated the two germline ends. Germline CDR1 and CDR2: LNHDA and SQIVND (reference sequence). The full variable domain, in which reference TRBV19 and TRBJ2-2 provide the parts outside the CDR3, is DGGITQSPKYLFRKEGQNVTLSCEQNLNHDAMYWYRQDPGQGLRLIYYSQIVNDFQKGDIAEGYSVSREKKESFPLTVTSAQKNPTAFYLCASISFPPNTGELFFGEGSRLTVL.

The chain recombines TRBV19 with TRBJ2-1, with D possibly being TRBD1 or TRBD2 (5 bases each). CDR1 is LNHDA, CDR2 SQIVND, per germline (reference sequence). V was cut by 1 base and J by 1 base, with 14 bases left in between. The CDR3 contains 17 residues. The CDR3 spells CASSIGGGDGSYNEQFF. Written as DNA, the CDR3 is TGTGCCAGTAGTATAGGGGGTGGGGACGGATCCTACAATGAGCAGTTCTTC.

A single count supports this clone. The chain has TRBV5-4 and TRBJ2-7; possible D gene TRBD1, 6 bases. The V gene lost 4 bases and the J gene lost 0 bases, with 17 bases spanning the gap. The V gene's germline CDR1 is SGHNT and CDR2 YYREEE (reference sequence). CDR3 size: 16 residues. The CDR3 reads CASSPDSDHSSYEQYF. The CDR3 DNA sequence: TGTGCCAGCAGCCCGGACAGCGACCATAGCTCCTACGAGCAGTACTTC.

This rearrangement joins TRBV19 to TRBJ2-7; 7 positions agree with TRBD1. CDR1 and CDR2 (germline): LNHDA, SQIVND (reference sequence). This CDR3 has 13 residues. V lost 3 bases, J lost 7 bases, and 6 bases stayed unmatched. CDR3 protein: CASSIMTGFEQYF. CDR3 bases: TGTGCCAGTAGTATTATGACAGGGTTTGAGCAGTACTTC. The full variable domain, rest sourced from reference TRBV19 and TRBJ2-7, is DGGITQSPKYLFRKEGQNVTLSCEQNLNHDAMYWYRQDPGQGLRLIYYSQIVNDFQKGDIAEGYSVSREKKESFPLTVTSAQKNPTAFYLCASSIMTGFEQYFGPGTRLTVT.

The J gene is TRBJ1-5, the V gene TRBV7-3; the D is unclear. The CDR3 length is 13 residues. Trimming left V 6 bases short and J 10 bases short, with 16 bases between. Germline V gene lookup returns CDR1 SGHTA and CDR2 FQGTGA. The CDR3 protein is CASSTGPFRPQHF. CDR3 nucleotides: TGTGCCAGCAGTACGGGTCCCTTCCGACCCCAGCATTTT.

CDR3 DNA: TGTGCCAGCAAAGGGGAGGGGGCCCCCTACAATGAGCAGTTCTTC. Amino acid sequence: CASKGEGAPYNEQFF. The V call is TRBV6-1, the J call TRBJ2-1, with D tentatively TRBD1 or TRBD2 (7 bases each). CDR1 is MNHNS and CDR2 is SASEGT in the germline V gene. CDR3 length: 15 amino acids. With 7 bases removed from V and 2 bases from J, the gap between germline ends came to 15 bases.

CDR3 region: CASSQDGGVLEKLFF. Written as DNA, the CDR3 is TGCGCCAGCAGCCAAGATGGGGGGGTACTGGAAAAACTGTTTTTT. The chain recombines TRBV4-3 with TRBJ1-4, with TRBD1 as a possible D gene (5 bases). There are 15 residues in the CDR3. V was cut by 0 bases and J by 8 bases, with 13 bases left in between. CDR1 is LGHNA and CDR2 is YSLEER in the germline V gene.